These T cell receptor beta chains were read from a single sample in a study of T cell responses to AZD1222 COVID-19 vaccine. Method: immunoSEQ multiplex PCR; TCRdb's copy keeps in-frame clones and lacks some. The data hold tens of thousands of clones, with about 88% observed a single time. The sequencing here drew on peripheral blood, taken 28 days after the second AZD1222 dose. Source of these receptors: an adult who received the AZD1222 COVID-19 vaccine. The CDR3 runs from the conserved cysteine through the conserved F or W. Fields, in order: J gene, clone size, V gene, D gene, CDR3 DNA, CDR3 protein. D genes are given only for firm matches. Clone size is stated in some rows and not others, as once, few, many or a class when expanded.

J gene: TRBJ1-4; clone size: -; V gene: TRBV7-6; D gene: -; CDR3 DNA: TGTGCCAGCAGCTTAGACCGGACTAGTAATGAAAAACTGTTTTTT; CDR3 protein: CASSLDRTSNEKLFF
J gene: TRBJ1-6; clone size: -; V gene: TRBV19; D gene: -; CDR3 DNA: TGTGCCAGCAGGCTAATGACAGGCAGAAGTTCACCCCTCCACTTT; CDR3 protein: CASRLMTGRSSPLHF
J gene: TRBJ2-5; clone size: once; V gene: TRBV27; D gene: -; CDR3 DNA: TGTGCCAGCAGTTCCCCCAGCGGCGCGATGGGGGAGTCCCAGTACTTC; CDR3 protein: CASSSPSGAMGESQYF
J gene: TRBJ1-1; clone size: -; V gene: TRBV2; D gene: -; CDR3 DNA: TGTGCCAGCAGTGAAAGTCCAGGGAGGTCCTTCAACACTGAAGCTTTCTTT; CDR3 protein: CASSESPGRSFNTEAFF
J gene: TRBJ2-3; clone size: -; V gene: TRBV18; D gene: TRBD1; CDR3 DNA: TGTGCCAGCTCACCTCTTTGGGGGACAGGGGGCGACGGAGATACGCAGTATTTT; CDR3 protein: CASSPLWGTGGDGDTQYF
J gene: TRBJ1-2; clone size: -; V gene: TRBV7-2; D gene: TRBD1; CDR3 DNA: TGTGCCAGCAGCTTAGGTCTTGGGCCAGGGGGCGCGGGTGGCTACACCTTC; CDR3 protein: CASSLGLGPGGAGGYTF
J gene: TRBJ1-1; clone size: few; V gene: TRBV6-5; D gene: TRBD1; CDR3 DNA: TGTGCCAGCAGGGACAGGGCCGTCACTGAAGCTTTCTTT; CDR3 protein: CASRDRAVTEAFF
J gene: TRBJ2-5; clone size: -; V gene: TRBV4-2; D gene: -; CDR3 DNA: TGTGCCAGCAGCCAAGTAGGCAGCCAAGAGACCCAGTACTTC; CDR3 protein: CASSQVGSQETQYF
J gene: TRBJ2-5; clone size: -; V gene: TRBV11-3; D gene: TRBD1; CDR3 DNA: TGTGCCAGCAGCTCCCCTGACAGGGGGCCTTTGGAGACCCAGTACTTC; CDR3 protein: CASSSPDRGPLETQYF
J gene: TRBJ2-7; clone size: -; V gene: TRBV4-1; D gene: -; CDR3 DNA: TGCGCCAGCAGCCAAGCCAGGAGTTACGAGCAGTACTTC; CDR3 protein: CASSQARSYEQYF
J gene: TRBJ1-2; clone size: -; V gene: TRBV5-1; D gene: -; CDR3 DNA: TGCGCCAGCAGCCCGGGGGGGTACTATGGCTACACCTTC; CDR3 protein: CASSPGGYYGYTF
J gene: TRBJ1-6; clone size: -; V gene: TRBV12-3/TRBV12-4; D gene: -; CDR3 DNA: TGTGCCAGCAGCTTGGGCCGTGCACCCCTCCACTTT; CDR3 protein: CASSLGRAPLHF
J gene: TRBJ2-1; clone size: -; V gene: TRBV6-5; D gene: -; CDR3 DNA: TGTGCCAGCAGCCTGGGACCAAGATTAGATGAGCAGTTCTTC; CDR3 protein: CASSLGPRLDEQFF
J gene: TRBJ2-6; clone size: -; V gene: TRBV7-3; D gene: -; CDR3 DNA: TGTGCCAGCAGGAGACAGGTTGGGGCCAACGTCCTGACTTTC; CDR3 protein: CASRRQVGANVLTF
J gene: TRBJ2-3; clone size: -; V gene: TRBV5-1; D gene: -; CDR3 DNA: TGCGCCAGCAGATTCGGGGACGGGTACGGGGATACGCAGTATTTT; CDR3 protein: CASRFGDGYGDTQYF
J gene: TRBJ1-2; clone size: -; V gene: TRBV5-4; D gene: -; CDR3 DNA: TGTGCCAGCAGCTTGGTGGAGGGCCCCTATGGCTACACCTTC; CDR3 protein: CASSLVEGPYGYTF
J gene: TRBJ1-5; clone size: -; V gene: TRBV27; D gene: -; CDR3 DNA: TGTGCCAGCAGTCCCCTGGGAGGGGCCACGTATAGCAATCAGCCCCAGCATTTT; CDR3 protein: CASSPLGGATYSNQPQHF
J gene: TRBJ2-2; clone size: few; V gene: TRBV6-2/TRBV6-3; D gene: -; CDR3 DNA: TGTGCCAGCAGTGTTCACACCGGGGAGCTGTTTTTT; CDR3 protein: CASSVHTGELFF
J gene: TRBJ1-1; clone size: -; V gene: TRBV19; D gene: -; CDR3 DNA: TGTGCCAGTAGTATAGGAGGAATTGGTACTGAAGCTTTCTTT; CDR3 protein: CASSIGGIGTEAFF
J gene: TRBJ2-1; clone size: -; V gene: TRBV10-3; D gene: -; CDR3 DNA: TGTGCCATCAGTGATTCCGCAGGGTTCGGGAATGAGCAGTTCTTC; CDR3 protein: CAISDSAGFGNEQFF
J gene: TRBJ1-6; clone size: -; V gene: TRBV7-8; D gene: -; CDR3 DNA: TGTGCCAGCAGCCCCAGCCCGATCTCGGCCCTCCACTTT; CDR3 protein: CASSPSPISALHF
J gene: TRBJ1-2; clone size: once; V gene: TRBV19; D gene: -; CDR3 DNA: TGTGCCAGTAGTACCAGGGTATATGGCTACACCTTC; CDR3 protein: CASSTRVYGYTF
J gene: TRBJ1-1; clone size: -; V gene: TRBV19; D gene: TRBD1; CDR3 DNA: TGTGCCAGTAGTATCGACAGGGACATGAACACTGAAGCTTTCTTT; CDR3 protein: CASSIDRDMNTEAFF
J gene: TRBJ1-2; clone size: -; V gene: TRBV5-1; D gene: -; CDR3 DNA: TGCGCCAGCAGCGATCGGGGGACCCATGGCTACACCTTC; CDR3 protein: CASSDRGTHGYTF
J gene: TRBJ2-2; clone size: -; V gene: TRBV4-2; D gene: TRBD1; CDR3 DNA: TGTGCCAGCAGCCAAGATCTCAGGGGGCTCAACACCGGGGAGCTGTTTTTT; CDR3 protein: CASSQDLRGLNTGELFF
J gene: TRBJ1-6; clone size: -; V gene: TRBV5-1; D gene: -; CDR3 DNA: TGCGCCAGCAGCTTGGAAGGCAGGTTTAATTCACCCCTCCACTTT; CDR3 protein: CASSLEGRFNSPLHF
J gene: TRBJ2-3; clone size: -; V gene: TRBV5-1; D gene: -; CDR3 DNA: TGCGCCAGCAGCTTGAGGGGGATGGGGACAGATACGCAGTATTTT; CDR3 protein: CASSLRGMGTDTQYF
J gene: TRBJ2-7; clone size: -; V gene: TRBV7-9; D gene: TRBD1; CDR3 DNA: TGTGCCAGCAGCCCTAGTCCCACAGGGGACCCCTACGAGCAGTACTTC; CDR3 protein: CASSPSPTGDPYEQYF
J gene: TRBJ1-5; clone size: -; V gene: TRBV4-2; D gene: -; CDR3 DNA: TGTGCCAGCAGCCAAGACCCCTCGGGCAGTCCAACACAGCCCCAGCATTTT; CDR3 protein: CASSQDPSGSPTQPQHF
J gene: TRBJ1-1; clone size: -; V gene: TRBV19; D gene: -; CDR3 DNA: TGTGCCACCCAGCCCCAGTCGCACACTGAAGCTTTCTTT; CDR3 protein: CATQPQSHTEAFF
J gene: TRBJ2-1; clone size: -; V gene: TRBV6-5; D gene: -; CDR3 DNA: TGTGCCAGCAGTTTGGCTATCGGCTTGGCCTACAATGAGCAGTTCTTC; CDR3 protein: CASSLAIGLAYNEQFF
J gene: TRBJ2-7; clone size: -; V gene: TRBV7-9; D gene: TRBD1; CDR3 DNA: TGTGCCAGCAGCTTAATTGGGACAGGGGGAAACGAGCAGTACTTC; CDR3 protein: CASSLIGTGGNEQYF
J gene: TRBJ2-3; clone size: few; V gene: TRBV4-2; D gene: -; CDR3 DNA: TGTGCCACCAACTCCCAGGGGGATACGCAGTATTTT; CDR3 protein: CATNSQGDTQYF
J gene: TRBJ2-5; clone size: -; V gene: TRBV5-4; D gene: TRBD1; CDR3 DNA: TGTGCCAGCAGCTTACAGGGGGGAGAGACCCAGTACTTC; CDR3 protein: CASSLQGGETQYF
J gene: TRBJ1-2; clone size: -; V gene: TRBV24-1; D gene: -; CDR3 DNA: TGTGCCACCAGTGGGACACCCTATGGCTACACCTTC; CDR3 protein: CATSGTPYGYTF
J gene: TRBJ2-3; clone size: -; V gene: TRBV6-5; D gene: TRBD2; CDR3 DNA: TGTGCCAGCACGAGGACTAGTCGCATCGTAGATACGCAGTATTTT; CDR3 protein: CASTRTSRIVDTQYF
J gene: TRBJ2-1; clone size: -; V gene: TRBV25-1; D gene: -; CDR3 DNA: TGTGCCAGCGGTTACAATGAGCAGTTCTTC; CDR3 protein: CASGYNEQFF
J gene: TRBJ1-2; clone size: -; V gene: TRBV2; D gene: -; CDR3 DNA: TGTGCCAGCAGTCAAACCGGGACACTCGAAGGATTTGGCTACACCTTC; CDR3 protein: CASSQTGTLEGFGYTF
J gene: TRBJ2-4; clone size: -; V gene: TRBV18; D gene: -; CDR3 DNA: TGTGCCAGCTCGCCATTTAGATGGACAGAAGCCAAAAACATTCAGTACTTC; CDR3 protein: CASSPFRWTEAKNIQYF
J gene: TRBJ2-5; clone size: -; V gene: TRBV5-1; D gene: -; CDR3 DNA: TGCGCCAGCAGCTGGGACACCAACCAAGAGACCCAGTACTTC; CDR3 protein: CASSWDTNQETQYF
J gene: TRBJ2-7; clone size: few; V gene: TRBV11-1; D gene: -; CDR3 DNA: TGTGCCAGCAGTTCAGGGGTCTACGAGCAGTACTTC; CDR3 protein: CASSSGVYEQYF
J gene: TRBJ2-7; clone size: -; V gene: TRBV5-8; D gene: -; CDR3 DNA: TGTGCCAGCAGCCCATGGCTTAGCCCCCTAGGGGAGCAGTACTTC; CDR3 protein: CASSPWLSPLGEQYF